This T cell receptor beta chain was identified during a study of blood T cell repertoires in COVID-19. As for the study in general: PBMCs, B-cell-depleted T cells, or T cells provided the cDNA or gDNA that made up the material.

Trimming pared 0 bases from V and 9 bases from J, leaving 9 bases between. Germline CDR1 is LGHNA and CDR2 is YSLEER. The CDR3 totals 13 residues. Original processing methods: Reference gene primer amplification gave nucleated cell count estimates. Assay used: immunoSEQ multiplex PCR; TCRdb lists only in-frame clones, some missing. V and J calls plus clone size are reproduced from that table; the DNA served to infer D and trimming. This table holds 180,000 or so clones, around 89% found once. This receptor was identified in a man aged 50-59 years with acute or convalescent COVID-19. The V call is TRBV4-3, the J call TRBJ2-1; D is ambiguous. Sequenced material: peripheral blood. CDR3 bases: TGCGCCAGCAGCCAAGATATGAGAGTTGAGCAGTTCTTC. Residues: CASSQDMRVEQFF.